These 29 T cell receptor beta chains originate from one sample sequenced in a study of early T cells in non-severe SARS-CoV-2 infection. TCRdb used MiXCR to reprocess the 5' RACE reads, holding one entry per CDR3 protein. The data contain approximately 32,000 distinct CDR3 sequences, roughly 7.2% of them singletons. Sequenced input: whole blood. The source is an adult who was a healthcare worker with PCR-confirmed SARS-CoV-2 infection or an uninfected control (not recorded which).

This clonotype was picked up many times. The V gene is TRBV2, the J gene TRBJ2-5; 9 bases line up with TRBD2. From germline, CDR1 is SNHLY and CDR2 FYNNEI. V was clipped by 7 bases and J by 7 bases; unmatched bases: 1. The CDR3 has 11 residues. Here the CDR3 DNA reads TGTGCCAGCATGACTAGCGGGACCCAGTACTTC. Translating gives CASMTSGTQYF.

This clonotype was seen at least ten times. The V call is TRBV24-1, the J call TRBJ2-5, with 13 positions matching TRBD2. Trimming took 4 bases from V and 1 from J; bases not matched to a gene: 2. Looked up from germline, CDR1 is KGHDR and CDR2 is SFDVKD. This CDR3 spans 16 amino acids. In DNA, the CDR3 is TGTGCCACCAGTGAGGGACTAGCGGGGTCCCAAGAGACCCAGTACTTC. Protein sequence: CATSEGLAGSQETQYF.

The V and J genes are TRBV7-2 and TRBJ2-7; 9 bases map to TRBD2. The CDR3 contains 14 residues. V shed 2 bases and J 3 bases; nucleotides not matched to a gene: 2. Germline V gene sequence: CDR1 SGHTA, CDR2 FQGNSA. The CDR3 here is CASSLRRGGYEQYF. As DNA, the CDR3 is TGTGCCAGCAGCTTACGGCGGGGGGGCTACGAGCAGTACTTC.

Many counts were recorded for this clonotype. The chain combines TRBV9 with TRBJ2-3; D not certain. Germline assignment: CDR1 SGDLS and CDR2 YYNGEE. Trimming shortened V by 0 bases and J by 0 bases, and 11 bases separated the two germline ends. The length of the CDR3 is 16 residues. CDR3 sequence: CASSVGPDRSTDTQYF. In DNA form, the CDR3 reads TGTGCCAGCAGCGTAGGGCCAGACCGTAGCACAGATACGCAGTATTTT.

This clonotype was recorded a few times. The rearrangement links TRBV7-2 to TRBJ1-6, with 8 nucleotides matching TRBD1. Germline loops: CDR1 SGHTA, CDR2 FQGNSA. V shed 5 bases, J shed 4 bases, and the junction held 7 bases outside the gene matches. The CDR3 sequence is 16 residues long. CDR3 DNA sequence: TGTGCCAGCAGCAGTAGGACAGGGCCTTATAATTCACCCCTCCACTTT. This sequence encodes CASSSRTGPYNSPLHF. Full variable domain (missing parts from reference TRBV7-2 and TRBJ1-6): GAGVSQSPSNKVTEKGKDVELRCDPISGHTALYWYRQSLGQGLEFLIYFQGNSAPDKSGLPSDRFSAERTGGSVSTLTIQRTQQEDSAVYLCASSSRTGPYNSPLHFGNGTRLTVT.

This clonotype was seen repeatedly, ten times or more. The CDR3 DNA is TGTGCCAGCTCACCCACATCAGGGGCGACCTCTGGAAACACCATATATTTT. Translating it yields CASSPTSGATSGNTIYF. The chain carries TRBV18 and TRBJ1-3, with D perhaps TRBD1 (6 bases). The CDR3 has 17 amino acids. Looked up from germline, CDR1 is KGHSH and CDR2 is LQKENI. V dropped 3 bases and J dropped 0 bases, with 15 bases sitting between them.

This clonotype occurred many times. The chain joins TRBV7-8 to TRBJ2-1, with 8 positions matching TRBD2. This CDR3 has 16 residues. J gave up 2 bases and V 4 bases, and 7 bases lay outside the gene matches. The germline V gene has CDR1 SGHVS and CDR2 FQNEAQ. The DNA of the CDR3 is TGTGCCAGCAGCTCGCCTAGCGGGCCGACCTACAATGAGCAGTTCTTC. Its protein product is CASSSPSGPTYNEQFF.

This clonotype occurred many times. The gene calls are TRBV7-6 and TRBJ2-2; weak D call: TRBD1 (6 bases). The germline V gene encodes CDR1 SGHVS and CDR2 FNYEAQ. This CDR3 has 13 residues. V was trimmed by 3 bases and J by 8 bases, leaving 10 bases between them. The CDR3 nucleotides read TGTGCCAGCAGCTTCGCAGGGGCGGGGGAGCTGTTTTTT. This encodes CASSFAGAGELFF. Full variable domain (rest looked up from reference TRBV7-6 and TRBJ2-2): GAGVSQSPRYKVTKRGQDVALRCDPISGHVSLYWYRQALGQGPEFLTYFNYEAQQDKSGLPNDRFSAERPEGSISTLTIQRTEQRDSAMYRCASSFAGAGELFFGEGSRLTVL.

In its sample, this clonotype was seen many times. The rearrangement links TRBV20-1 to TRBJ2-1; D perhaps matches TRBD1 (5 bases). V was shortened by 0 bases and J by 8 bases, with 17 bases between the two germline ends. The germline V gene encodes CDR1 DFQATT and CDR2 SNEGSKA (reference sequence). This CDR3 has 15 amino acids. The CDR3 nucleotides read TGCAGTGCTAGAGATGGTCTCCCAGGGTCGGATGAGCAGTTCTTC. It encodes CSARDGLPGSDEQFF.

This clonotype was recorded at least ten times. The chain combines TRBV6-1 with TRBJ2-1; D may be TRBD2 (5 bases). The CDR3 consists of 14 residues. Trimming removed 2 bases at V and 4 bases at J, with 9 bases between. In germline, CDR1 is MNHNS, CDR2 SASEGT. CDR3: CASSELRGYNEQFF. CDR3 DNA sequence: TGTGCCAGCAGTGAACTAAGAGGGTACAATGAGCAGTTCTTC.

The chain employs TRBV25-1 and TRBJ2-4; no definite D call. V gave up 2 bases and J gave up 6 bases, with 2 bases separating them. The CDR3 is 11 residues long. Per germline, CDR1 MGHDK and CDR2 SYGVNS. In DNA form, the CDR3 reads TGTGCCAGCAGTGAAGCAAACATTCAGTACTTC. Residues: CASSEANIQYF.

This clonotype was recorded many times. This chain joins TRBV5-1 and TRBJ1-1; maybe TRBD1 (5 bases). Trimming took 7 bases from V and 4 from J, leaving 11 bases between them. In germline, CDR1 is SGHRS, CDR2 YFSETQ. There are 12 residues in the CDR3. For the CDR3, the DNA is TGCGCCAGCCTAGGGGATACCACTGAAGCTTTCTTT. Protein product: CASLGDTTEAFF.

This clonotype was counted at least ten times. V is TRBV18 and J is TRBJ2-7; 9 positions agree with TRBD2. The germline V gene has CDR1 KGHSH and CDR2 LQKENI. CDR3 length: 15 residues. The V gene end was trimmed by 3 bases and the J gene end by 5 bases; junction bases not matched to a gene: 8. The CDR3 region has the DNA TGTGCCAGCTCACCTCCGGGACTAGCCCTAAACGAGCAGTACTTC. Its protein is CASSPPGLALNEQYF.

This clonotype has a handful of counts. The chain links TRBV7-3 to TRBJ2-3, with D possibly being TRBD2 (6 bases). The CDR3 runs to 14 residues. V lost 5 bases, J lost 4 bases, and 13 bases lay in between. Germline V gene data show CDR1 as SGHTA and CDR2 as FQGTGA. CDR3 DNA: TGTGCCAGCAGCCCCGGGCGGGAATCAGATACGCAGTATTTT. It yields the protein CASSPGRESDTQYF.

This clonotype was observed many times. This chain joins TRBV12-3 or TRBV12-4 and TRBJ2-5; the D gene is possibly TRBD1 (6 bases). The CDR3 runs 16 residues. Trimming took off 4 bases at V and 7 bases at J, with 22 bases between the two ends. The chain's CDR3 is CASSSTTGQPQATQYF. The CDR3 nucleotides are TGTGCCAGCAGTTCCACCACAGGACAGCCGCAGGCGACCCAGTACTTC.

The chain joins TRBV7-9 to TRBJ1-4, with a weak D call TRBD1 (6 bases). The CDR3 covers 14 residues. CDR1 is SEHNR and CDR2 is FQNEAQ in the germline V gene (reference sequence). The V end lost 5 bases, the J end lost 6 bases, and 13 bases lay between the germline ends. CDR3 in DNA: TGTGCCAGCAGCCTAGGGGGGACTCATGAAAAACTGTTTTTT. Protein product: CASSLGGTHEKLFF.

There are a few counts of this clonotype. The CDR3 reads CASSLGSGTGLAGELFF. DNA for the CDR3: TGTGCCAGCAGCTTGGGCTCCGGGACAGGGCTGGCCGGGGAGCTGTTTTTT. This sequence joins TRBV11-2 and TRBJ2-2; 9 bases match TRBD1. The junction had 11 bases not matched to a gene; V was cut back by 3 bases and J by 6 bases. Germline V gene data show CDR1 as SGHAT and CDR2 as FQNNGV. This CDR3 is 17 amino acids long. Complete variable domain (other parts from reference TRBV11-2 and TRBJ2-2): EAGVAQSPRYKIIEKRQSVAFWCNPISGHATLYWYQQILGQGPKLLIQFQNNGVVDDSQLPKDRFSAERLKGVDSTLKIQPAKLEDSAVYLCASSLGSGTGLAGELFFGEGSRLTVL.

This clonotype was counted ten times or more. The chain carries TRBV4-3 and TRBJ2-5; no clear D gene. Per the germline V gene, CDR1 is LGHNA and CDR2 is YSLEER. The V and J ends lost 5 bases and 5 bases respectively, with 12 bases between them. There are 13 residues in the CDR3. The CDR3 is CASSKSAPETQYF. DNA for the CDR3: TGCGCCAGCAGCAAAAGTGCCCCGGAGACCCAGTACTTC.

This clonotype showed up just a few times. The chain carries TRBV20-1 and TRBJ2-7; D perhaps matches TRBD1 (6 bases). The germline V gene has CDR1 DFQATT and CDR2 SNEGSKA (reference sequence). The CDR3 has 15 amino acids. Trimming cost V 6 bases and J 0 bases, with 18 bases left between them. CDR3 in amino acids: CSARNPTGFSYEQYF. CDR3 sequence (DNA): TGCAGTGCCAGGAACCCGACAGGCTTCTCCTACGAGCAGTACTTC.

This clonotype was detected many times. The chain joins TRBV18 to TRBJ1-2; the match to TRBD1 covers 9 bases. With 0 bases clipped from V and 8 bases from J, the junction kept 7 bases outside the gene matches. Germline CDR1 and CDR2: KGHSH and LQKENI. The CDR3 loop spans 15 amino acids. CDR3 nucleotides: TGTGCCAGCTCACCACCAACCGGGACAGGGAACGGCTACACCTTC. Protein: CASSPPTGTGNGYTF.

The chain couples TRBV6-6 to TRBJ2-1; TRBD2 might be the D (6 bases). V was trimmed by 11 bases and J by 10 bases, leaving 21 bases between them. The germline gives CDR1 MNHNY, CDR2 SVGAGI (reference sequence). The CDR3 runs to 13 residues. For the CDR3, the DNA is TGTGCCTCCTCACTCGGGTCGGCGGGAGAGCAGTTCTTC. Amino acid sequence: CASSLGSAGEQFF.

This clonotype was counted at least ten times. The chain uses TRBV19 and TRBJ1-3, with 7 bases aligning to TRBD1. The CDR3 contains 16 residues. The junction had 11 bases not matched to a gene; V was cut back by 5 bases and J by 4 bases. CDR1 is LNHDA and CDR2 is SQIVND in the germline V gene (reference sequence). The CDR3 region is CASSVGQTSLGNTIYF. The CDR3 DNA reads TGTGCCAGTAGTGTGGGACAGACATCCTTAGGAAACACCATATATTTT.

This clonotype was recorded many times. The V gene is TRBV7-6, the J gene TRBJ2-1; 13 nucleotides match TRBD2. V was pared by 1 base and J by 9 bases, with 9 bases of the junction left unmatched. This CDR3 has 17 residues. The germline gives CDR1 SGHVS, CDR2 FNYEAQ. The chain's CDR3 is CASSLELRTSGRSEQFF. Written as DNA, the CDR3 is TGTGCCAGCAGCTTAGAACTGAGGACTAGCGGGAGATCTGAGCAGTTCTTC. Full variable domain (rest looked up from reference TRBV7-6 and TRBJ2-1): GAGVSQSPRYKVTKRGQDVALRCDPISGHVSLYWYRQALGQGPEFLTYFNYEAQQDKSGLPNDRFSAERPEGSISTLTIQRTEQRDSAMYRCASSLELRTSGRSEQFFGPGTRLTVL.

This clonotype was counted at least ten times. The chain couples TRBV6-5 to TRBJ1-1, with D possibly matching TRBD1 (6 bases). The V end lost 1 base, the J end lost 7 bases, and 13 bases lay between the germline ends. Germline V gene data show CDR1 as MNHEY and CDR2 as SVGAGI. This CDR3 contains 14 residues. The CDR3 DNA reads TGTGCCAGCAGTTACTTCCCTGGCAGGGGTGAAGCTTTCTTT. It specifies CASSYFPGRGEAFF.

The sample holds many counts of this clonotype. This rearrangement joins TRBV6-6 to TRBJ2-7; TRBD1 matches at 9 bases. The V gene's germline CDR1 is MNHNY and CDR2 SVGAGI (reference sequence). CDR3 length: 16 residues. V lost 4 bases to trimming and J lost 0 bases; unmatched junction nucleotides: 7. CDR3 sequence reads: CASSSHTGGYSYEQYF. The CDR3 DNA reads TGTGCCAGCAGTTCCCACACAGGGGGCTACTCCTACGAGCAGTACTTC.

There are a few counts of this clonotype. This CDR3 is CASSLGLAFDEQFF. CDR3 nucleotides: TGTGCCAGCAGCCTCGGACTAGCTTTCGATGAGCAGTTCTTC. This chain uses TRBV7-2 with TRBJ2-1; TRBD2 matches 8 bases. Germline V gene data show CDR1 as SGHTA and CDR2 as FQGNSA. This CDR3 has 14 amino acids. V lost 5 bases, J lost 8 bases, and 8 bases stayed unmatched.

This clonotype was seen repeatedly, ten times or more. In DNA, the CDR3 is TGCAGCGGGAAACTGGGCCGCGGGGAGCTGTTTTTT. Its protein product is CSGKLGRGELFF. V usage is TRBV29-1 and J usage is TRBJ2-2; D ambiguous. Trimming stripped 7 bases from V and 7 bases from J, with 13 bases between. The CDR3 has 12 amino acids. Germline CDR1 reads SQVTM; CDR2 reads ANQGSEA.

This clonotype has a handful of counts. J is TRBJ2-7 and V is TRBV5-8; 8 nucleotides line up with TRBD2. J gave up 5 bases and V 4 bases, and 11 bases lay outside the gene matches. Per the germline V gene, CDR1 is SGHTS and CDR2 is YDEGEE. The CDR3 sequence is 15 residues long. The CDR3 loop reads CASSLRVSGSHEQYF. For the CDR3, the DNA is TGTGCCAGCAGCCTTCGGGTCAGCGGGAGCCACGAGCAGTACTTC.

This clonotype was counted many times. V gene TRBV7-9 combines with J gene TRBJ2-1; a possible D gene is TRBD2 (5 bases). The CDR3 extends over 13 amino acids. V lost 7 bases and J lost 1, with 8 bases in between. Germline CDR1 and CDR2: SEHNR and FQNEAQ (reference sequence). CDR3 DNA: TGTGCCAGCACGGGATGGTCCTACAATGAGCAGTTCTTC. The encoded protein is CASTGWSYNEQFF.